The T cell receptor beta chain described here comes from a study of metastatic and nonmetastatic thyroid tumors. Study-wide background: It was across blood and tumor or nodule tissue from malignant and benign thyroid patients that repertoires were compared. Notes on the study in general: Reports indicated that malignant thyroid tumors showed significantly higher TCR beta diversity than benign nodules did, in blood and tumor.

Patients had received no treatment of any kind before thyroid surgery. Turning to this clone: What it binds is not known.

In the study's own analysis: What underpinned the distant-metastasis classifier for papillary thyroid cancer was the set of CDR3 differences across clinicopathological groups. With MiXCR, TCRdb reprocessed the PCR reads. These V and J calls are TCRdb output, not the study's own analysis. The table records 40,000 to 50,000 clones, 9% to 13% of them present only once. This CDR3 region has 14 residues. Germline assignment: CDR1 SNHLY and CDR2 FYNNEI. V gave up 7 bases and J gave up 4 bases, with 17 bases separating them. Source material: blood. The clonotype was recovered from a male donor with papillary thyroid cancer or a benign thyroid nodule (not recorded which). Some clones in this sample may be carry-over from other donors' samples. The chain uses TRBV2 and TRBJ2-7; TRBD1 or TRBD2 may be the D gene (5 bases each). CDR3 sequence (DNA): TGTGCCAGCATTAGGGACCTGCAGTCTTACGAGCAGTACTTC. It encodes CASIRDLQSYEQYF.